This entry concerns a single T cell receptor (beta chain). Repertoires were generated with immunoSEQ multiplex PCR, while TCRdb's copy carries only in-frame clones and drops some. The sample includes 350,000 to 450,000 clones, 70% to 90% of them seen just once. The data stem from a study of blood T cell repertoires in COVID-19. V lost 3 bases and J 9 bases, leaving 12 bases between the germline ends. The germline CDR1 and CDR2 sequences are SGHDN and FVKESK. The CDR3 sequence is 14 residues long. The receptor comes from a human donor in a cohort sampled during active COVID-19. Sequencing was performed on peripheral blood. The chain recombines TRBV14 with TRBJ1-6; D is perhaps TRBD1 (6 bases). CDR3 residues: CASSQGAGRSPLHF. The CDR3 coding sequence is TGTGCCAGCAGCCAGGGGGCGGGTCGTTCACCCCTCCACTTT.